This T cell receptor beta chain was observed in a study of PD-1 blockade in classical Hodgkin lymphoma. The CDR3 covers 15 residues. The germline V gene has CDR1 MNHEY and CDR2 SVGAGI. V was clipped by 0 bases and J by 6 bases, with 9 bases between them. Following autologous stem cell transplantation, relapse occurred in every patient, and exposure to brentuximab vedotin varied. Method: immunoSEQ multiplex PCR; TCRdb's copy keeps in-frame clones and lacks some. The repertoire holds 120,000 to 150,000 clones, with under 85% as singletons. This clonotype was sampled from a human donor with classical Hodgkin lymphoma. The sample here was peripheral blood mononuclear cells (PBMCs), taken before the second cycle of nivolumab. The chain has TRBV6-5 and TRBJ1-6, with a tentative D call TRBD1 (6 bases). The CDR3 region has the DNA TGTGCCAGCAGTTACTCTAGACAGGCTAATTCACCCCTCCACTTT. It encodes CASSYSRQANSPLHF.